The clone carrying this TCR beta chain is deemed medium-sized. What it binds is not known. The entry originates in a study of metastatic and nonmetastatic thyroid tumors. About the research overall: Comparative analysis of repertoires was undertaken across blood and tumor or nodule tissue obtained from malignant and benign thyroid patients.

Study processing details: What underpinned the distant-metastasis classifier for papillary thyroid cancer was the set of CDR3 differences across clinicopathological groups. Via MiXCR, TCRdb re-called the PCR reads. It is TCRdb's table, rather than the study itself, that gives the V and J calls and clone size. Of 6,000 to 8,500 clones in the sample, more than 2.5% were seen once. The entire patient cohort was treatment-naive prior to thyroid surgery. This CDR3 has 14 residues. With 2 bases removed from V and 0 bases from J, the gap between germline ends came to 7 bases. CDR1 is MNHEY, CDR2 SVGEGT, per germline. Study results and caveats: Within blood and tumor, benign nodules reportedly had significantly lower TCR beta diversity than malignant thyroid tumors did.

Sample: tumor tissue. The sequence derives from a female donor with papillary thyroid cancer or a benign thyroid nodule (not recorded which). Some clones in this sample may be carry-over from other donors' samples. The V and J genes are TRBV6-2 or TRBV6-3 and TRBJ1-2, with D unclear. CDR3 in amino acids: CASSYGFANYGYTF. CDR3 sequence (DNA): TGTGCCAGCAGTTACGGGTTCGCTAACTATGGCTACACCTTC.